The entry that follows covers one T cell receptor beta chain sequence. This entry is derived from a study of control samples from healthy donors and cancer patients. Produced via immunoSEQ multiplex PCR; TCRdb's table is partial and in-frame only. The data hold just over 90,000 clones, with around 87% observed a single time. What was sequenced was blood. The clonotype comes from a woman in her forties or fifties in good health.

This CDR3 reads CASSQEVRGYEQYF. The CDR3 DNA reads as TGCGCCAGCAGCCAAGAGGTCAGGGGCTACGAGCAGTACTTC. The chain has TRBV4-3 and TRBJ2-7; a possible D gene is TRBD1 (6 bases). Germline V gene lookup returns CDR1 LGHNA and CDR2 YSLEER. V shed 0 bases and J shed 3 bases, with 9 bases lying between them. This CDR3 has 14 amino acids.